This entry lists 5 T cell receptor beta chains sequenced from one sample in a study of blood T cell repertoires in COVID-19. The repertoire was sequenced with immunoSEQ multiplex PCR; TCRdb's copy has only in-frame clones and lacks some. This table has 200,000 to 250,000 clones, 88% appearing once. Specimen: PBMCs or T cells enriched from blood (not recorded which). Receptors were obtained from a woman aged 25-40 years who had been exposed to COVID-19.

The table lists this clone with a count of one. This rearrangement joins TRBV19 to TRBJ1-5, with D perhaps TRBD1 (6 bases). Per germline, CDR1 LNHDA and CDR2 SQIVND (reference sequence). The CDR3 sequence is 15 residues long. V was trimmed by 2 bases and J by 6 bases, leaving 14 bases between them. As DNA, the CDR3 is TGTGCCAGTAGTATATGGCGGGGGGCGATTCAGCCCCAGCATTTT. Translated: CASSIWRGAIQPQHF.

V is TRBV2 and J is TRBJ2-5; D gene uncertain. The CDR3 spans 14 residues. The V end was cut by 2 bases, the J end by 1 base, with 8 bases between. Germline CDR1 is SNHLY and CDR2 is FYNNEI. The CDR3 loop reads CASSENEIQETQYF. CDR3 sequence (DNA): TGTGCCAGCAGTGAAAACGAGATCCAAGAGACCCAGTACTTC.

This clone occurred many times. This chain links TRBV7-2 with TRBJ2-7; no clear D gene. CDR3 length: 12 residues. The germline V gene encodes CDR1 SGHTA and CDR2 FQGNSA. V lost 1 base to trimming and J lost 6 bases, with 7 bases between them. CDR3 in DNA: TGTGCCAGCAGCTTAGGGCCCCGCGAGCAGTACTTC. Protein: CASSLGPREQYF.

This chain links TRBV11-3 with TRBJ2-1, with 9 nucleotides matching TRBD2. With 4 bases clipped from V and 10 bases from J, the junction kept 11 bases outside the gene matches. CDR1 is SGHNT and CDR2 is YENEEA in the germline V gene. This CDR3 spans 15 amino acids. The chain's CDR3 is CASSSREGPTGEQFF. The CDR3 DNA sequence: TGTGCCAGCAGCTCGCGGGAGGGCCCGACCGGAGAGCAGTTCTTC.

The V call is TRBV5-1, the J call TRBJ2-5; 8 bases map to TRBD2. Per germline, CDR1 SGHRS and CDR2 YFSETQ. V was pared by 4 bases and J by 1 base, with 6 bases of the junction left unmatched. The CDR3 length is 15 residues. CDR3 nucleotide sequence: TGCGCCAGCAGCGCCATAGCGGGGATCCAAGAGACCCAGTACTTC. It is translated as CASSAIAGIQETQYF.